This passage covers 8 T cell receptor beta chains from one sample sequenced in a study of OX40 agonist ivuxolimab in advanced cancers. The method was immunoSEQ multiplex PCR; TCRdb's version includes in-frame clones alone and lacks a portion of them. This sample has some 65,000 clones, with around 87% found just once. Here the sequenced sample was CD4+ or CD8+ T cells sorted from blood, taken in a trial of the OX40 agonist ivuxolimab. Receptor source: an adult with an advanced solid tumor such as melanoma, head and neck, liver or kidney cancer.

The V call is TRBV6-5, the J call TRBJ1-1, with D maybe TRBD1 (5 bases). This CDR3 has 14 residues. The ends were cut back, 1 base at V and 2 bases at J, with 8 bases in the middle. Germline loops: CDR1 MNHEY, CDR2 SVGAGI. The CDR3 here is CASSYLGENTEAFF. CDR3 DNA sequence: TGTGCCAGCAGTTACTTGGGGGAAAACACTGAAGCTTTCTTT.

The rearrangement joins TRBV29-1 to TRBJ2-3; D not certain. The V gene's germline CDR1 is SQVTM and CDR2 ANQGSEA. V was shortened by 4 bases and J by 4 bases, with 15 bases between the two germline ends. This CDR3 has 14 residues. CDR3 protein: CSVGGGRGPDTQYF. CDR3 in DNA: TGCAGCGTTGGGGGTGGACGCGGTCCAGATACGCAGTATTTT.

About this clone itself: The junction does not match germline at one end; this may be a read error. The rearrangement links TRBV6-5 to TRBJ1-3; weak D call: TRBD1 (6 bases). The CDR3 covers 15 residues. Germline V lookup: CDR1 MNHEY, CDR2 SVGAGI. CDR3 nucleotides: TGTGCCAGCCGTTATTTGGGGGCGCCAGGAAACACCATATATTTT. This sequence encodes CASRYLGAPGNTIYF.

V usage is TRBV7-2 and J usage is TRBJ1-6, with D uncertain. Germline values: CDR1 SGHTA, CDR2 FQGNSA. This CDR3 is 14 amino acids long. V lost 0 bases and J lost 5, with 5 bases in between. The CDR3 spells CASSLARNNSPLHF. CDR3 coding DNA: TGTGCCAGCAGCTTAGCGCGTAATAATTCACCCCTCCACTTT.

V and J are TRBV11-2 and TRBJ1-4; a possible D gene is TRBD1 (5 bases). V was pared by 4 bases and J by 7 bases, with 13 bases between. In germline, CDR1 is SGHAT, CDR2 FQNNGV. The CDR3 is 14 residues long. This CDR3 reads CASSSFGGGEKLFF. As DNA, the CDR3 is TGTGCCAGCAGCTCCTTCGGGGGTGGTGAAAAACTGTTTTTT.

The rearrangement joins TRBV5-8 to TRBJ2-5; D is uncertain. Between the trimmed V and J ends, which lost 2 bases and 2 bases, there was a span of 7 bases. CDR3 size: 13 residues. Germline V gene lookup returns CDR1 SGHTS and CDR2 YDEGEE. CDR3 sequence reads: CASSFLQQETQYF. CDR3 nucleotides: TGTGCCAGCAGCTTTTTACAGCAAGAGACCCAGTACTTC.

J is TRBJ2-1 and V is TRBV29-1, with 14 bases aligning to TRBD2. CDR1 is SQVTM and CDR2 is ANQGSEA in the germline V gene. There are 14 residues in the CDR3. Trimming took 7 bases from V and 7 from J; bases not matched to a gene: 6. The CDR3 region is CSASGTSGRNEQFF. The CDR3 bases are TGCAGCGCCTCCGGGACTAGCGGGAGAAATGAGCAGTTCTTC.

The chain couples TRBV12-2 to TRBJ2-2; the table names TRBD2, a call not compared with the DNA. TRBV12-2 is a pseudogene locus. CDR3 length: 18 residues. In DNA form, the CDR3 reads TGTGCAAGTCGCTTCTCGACGAGGACTAGCGGGAACTCCGGGGAGCTGTTTTTT. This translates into CASRFSTRTSGNSGELFF.